The T cell receptor (beta chain) described here comes from a study of T cells after yellow fever vaccination. Study findings and constraints: A weaker but faster secondary response was observed, peaking on day 5 versus 15. Booster samples showed a return of most primary-vaccination clones (roughly 96% CD4, over 70% CD8).

Turning to this clonotype: The antigen remains undetermined.

UMIs and a universal primer site were added when TCR cDNA was made by 5'RACE template switching. TCRdb re-derived calls from the 5' RACE reads in MiXCR, one entry per CDR3 protein. The table has 500,000 to 650,000 distinct CDR3 sequences, approximately 13% seen once. This sequence originates from a man aged 25 to 45 who received the YFV17D yellow fever vaccine. Sequences were derived from PBMCs, sampled on the day of the yellow fever booster vaccination.

The CDR3 loop is CASSLSYRPTEAFF. As DNA, the CDR3 is TGTGCCAGCAGTTTGTCTTACAGGCCCACTGAAGCTTTCTTT. The V and J genes are TRBV6-2 or TRBV6-3 and TRBJ1-1; TRBD1 is a possible D gene (5 bases). Germline CDR1 and CDR2: MNHEY and SVGEGT. CDR3 length: 14 residues. The V end lost 4 bases, the J end lost 4 bases, and 13 bases lay between the germline ends.